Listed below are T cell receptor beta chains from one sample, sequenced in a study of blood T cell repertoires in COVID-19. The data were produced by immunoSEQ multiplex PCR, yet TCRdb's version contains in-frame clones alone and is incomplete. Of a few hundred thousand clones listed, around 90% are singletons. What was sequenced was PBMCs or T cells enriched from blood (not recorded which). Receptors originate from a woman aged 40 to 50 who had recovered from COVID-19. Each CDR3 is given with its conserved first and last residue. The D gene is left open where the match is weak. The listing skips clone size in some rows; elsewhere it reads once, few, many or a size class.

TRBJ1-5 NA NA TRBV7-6 CASSLERTQPQHF TGTGCCAGCAGCTTGGAGCGGACCCAGCCCCAGCATTTT
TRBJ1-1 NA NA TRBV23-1 CASSPLGGDNLNRQAFF TGCGCCAGCAGTCCCCTGGGGGGGGACAACCTCAACAGGCAAGCTTTCTTT
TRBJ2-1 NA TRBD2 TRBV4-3 CASSQDTGAGLAGFNEQFF TGCGCCAGCAGCCAAGATACGGGTGCGGGACTAGCGGGCTTCAATGAGCAGTTCTTC
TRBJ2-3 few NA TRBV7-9 CASSLWDSGTDTQYF TGTGCCAGCAGCTTATGGGATAGCGGAACAGATACGCAGTATTTT
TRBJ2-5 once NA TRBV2 CASSPQVRAQETQYF TGTGCCAGCAGCCCCCAGGTCAGGGCCCAAGAGACCCAGTACTTC
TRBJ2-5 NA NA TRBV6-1 CASSERGQETQYF TGTGCCAGCAGTGAAAGGGGGCAAGAGACCCAGTACTTC
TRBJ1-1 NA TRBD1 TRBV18 CASSPDRVSDTEAFF TGTGCCAGCTCACCCGACAGGGTATCAGACACTGAAGCTTTCTTT
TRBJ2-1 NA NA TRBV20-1 CSASGLLGGQFF TGCAGTGCTAGTGGGCTCCTGGGGGGGCAGTTCTTC
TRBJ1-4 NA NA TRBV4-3 CASSQDRPSSGEKLFF TGCGCCAGCAGCCAAGATAGACCTTCCTCGGGTGAAAAACTGTTTTTT
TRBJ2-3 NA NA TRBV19 CASSISSGASTDTQYF TGTGCCAGTAGTATCTCGTCGGGTGCTAGCACAGATACGCAGTATTTT
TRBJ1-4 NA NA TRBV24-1 CATSDSRAPNEKLFF TGTGCCACCAGTGATTCCAGGGCCCCAAATGAAAAACTGTTTTTT
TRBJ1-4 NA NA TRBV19 CASSILQSEKLFF TGTGCCAGTAGTATACTTCAGTCGGAAAAACTGTTTTTT
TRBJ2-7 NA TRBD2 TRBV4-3 CASSLLVAGVREQYF TGCGCCAGCAGCCTTTTGGTAGCGGGAGTGAGGGAGCAGTACTTC
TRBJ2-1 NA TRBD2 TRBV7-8 CASSLDSGRANEQFF TGTGCCAGCAGCTTAGATAGCGGGAGGGCAAATGAGCAGTTCTTC
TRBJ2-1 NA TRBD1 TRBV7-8 CASSLRDSRSYNEQFF TGTGCCAGCAGCCTCAGGGACAGCCGGAGTTACAATGAGCAGTTCTTC
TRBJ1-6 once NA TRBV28 CASIRQRSYNSPLHF TGTGCCAGCATAAGACAGCGCTCCTATAATTCACCCCTCCACTTT
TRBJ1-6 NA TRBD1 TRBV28 CASSLPGQGNSPLHF TGTGCCAGCAGCCTTCCGGGACAGGGAAATTCACCCCTCCACTTT
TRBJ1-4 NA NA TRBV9 CASSARQSNEKLFF TGTGCCAGCAGCGCGCGGCAGTCCAATGAAAAACTGTTTTTT
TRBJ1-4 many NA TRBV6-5 CAIIPEGVYNEKLFF TGTGCCATCATCCCGGAAGGGGTGTATAATGAAAAACTGTTTTTT
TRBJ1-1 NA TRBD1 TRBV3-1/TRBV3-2 CASSQVKTGLDTEAFF TGTGCCAGCAGCCAAGTTAAGACAGGGTTGGACACTGAAGCTTTCTTT
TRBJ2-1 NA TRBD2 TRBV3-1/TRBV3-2 CASSQEGGLAYNEQFF TGTGCCAGCAGCCAAGAGGGGGGACTAGCTTACAATGAGCAGTTCTTC
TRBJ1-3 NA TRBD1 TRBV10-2 CASSDRAFGNTIYF TGCGCCAGCAGCGACAGGGCTTTCGGAAACACCATATATTTT
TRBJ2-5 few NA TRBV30 CACSAGSQETQYF TGTGCCTGTTCAGCGGGTTCTCAAGAGACCCAGTACTTC
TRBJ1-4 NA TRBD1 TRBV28 CASRSDRGATNEKLFF TGTGCCAGCAGATCCGACAGGGGAGCAACTAATGAAAAACTGTTTTTT
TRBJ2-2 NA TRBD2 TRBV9 CASSVAEPPGLAAGELFF TGTGCCAGCAGCGTAGCTGAGCCCCCGGGACTAGCAGCCGGGGAGCTGTTTTTT
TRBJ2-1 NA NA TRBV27 CASSPRVLFHNEQFF TGTGCCAGCAGTCCCAGGGTCCTCTTCCACAATGAGCAGTTCTTC
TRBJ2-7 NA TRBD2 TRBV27 CASSLKPGLAGGLSYEQYF TGTGCCAGCAGTTTAAAACCGGGACTAGCGGGAGGCCTCTCCTACGAGCAGTACTTC
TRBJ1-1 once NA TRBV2 CASRGTAPVMNTEAFF TGTGCCAGCAGAGGGACTGCTCCGGTAATGAACACTGAAGCTTTCTTT
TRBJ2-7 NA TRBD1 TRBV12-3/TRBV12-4 CASSGDRVTNQYF TGTGCCAGCAGTGGGGACAGGGTAACGAATCAGTACTTC
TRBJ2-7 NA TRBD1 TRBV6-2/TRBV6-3 CASSTMRQGAYEQYF TGTGCCAGCAGTACAATGAGACAGGGGGCCTACGAGCAGTACTTC
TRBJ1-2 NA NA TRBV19 CASSIADMINLYGYTF TGTGCCAGTAGTATCGCCGACATGATAAACCTCTATGGCTACACCTTC
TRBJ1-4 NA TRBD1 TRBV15 CATSRVGRGEAKLFF TGTGCCACCAGCAGAGTTGGCAGGGGGGAGGCAAAACTGTTTTTT
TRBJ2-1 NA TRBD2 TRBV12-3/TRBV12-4 CASSSGGADEQFF TGTGCCAGCAGTTCGGGGGGAGCGGATGAGCAGTTCTTC
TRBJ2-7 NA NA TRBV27 CASSPRDIFSYEQYF TGTGCCAGCAGCCCACGGGACATATTCTCCTACGAGCAGTACTTC
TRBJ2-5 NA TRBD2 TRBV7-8 CASSLEHTSGRAVETQYF TGTGCCAGCAGCTTAGAGCATACTAGCGGGAGGGCCGTCGAGACCCAGTACTTC
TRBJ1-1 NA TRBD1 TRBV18 CASSPQRNRGSFSEAFF TGTGCCAGCTCACCACAAAGGAACAGGGGAAGTTTTTCCGAAGCTTTCTTT
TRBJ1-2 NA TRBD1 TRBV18 CASSTGVTNYGYTF TGTGCCAGCTCAACAGGGGTAACTAACTATGGCTACACCTTC
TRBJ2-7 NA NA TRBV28 CASRTGFASVSYEQYF TGTGCCAGCAGGACAGGTTTCGCATCGGTGTCCTACGAGCAGTACTTC
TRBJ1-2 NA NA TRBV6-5 CASTLDRANYYGYTF TGTGCCAGCACCCTAGACAGAGCCAATTACTATGGCTACACCTTC
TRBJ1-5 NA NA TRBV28 CASSLPPRSGNQPQHF TGTGCCAGCAGTTTACCCCCCAGGTCAGGGAATCAGCCCCAGCATTTT
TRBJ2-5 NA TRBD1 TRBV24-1 CATSDPSGGRGETQYF TGTGCCACCAGTGATCCCTCAGGGGGCAGGGGGGAGACCCAGTACTTC